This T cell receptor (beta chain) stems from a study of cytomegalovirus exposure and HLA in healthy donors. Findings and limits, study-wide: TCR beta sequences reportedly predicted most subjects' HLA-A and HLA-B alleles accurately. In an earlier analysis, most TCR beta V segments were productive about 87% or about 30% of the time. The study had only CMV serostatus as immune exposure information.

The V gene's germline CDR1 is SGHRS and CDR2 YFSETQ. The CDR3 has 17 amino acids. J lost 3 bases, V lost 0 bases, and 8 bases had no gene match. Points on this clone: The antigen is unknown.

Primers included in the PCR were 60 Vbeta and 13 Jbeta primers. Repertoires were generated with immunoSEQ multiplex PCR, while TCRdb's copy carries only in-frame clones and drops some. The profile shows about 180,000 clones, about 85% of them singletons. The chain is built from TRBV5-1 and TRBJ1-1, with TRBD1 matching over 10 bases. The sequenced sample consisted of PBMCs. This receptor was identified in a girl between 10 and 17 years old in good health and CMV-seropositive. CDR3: CASSLGIRTGGDTEAFF. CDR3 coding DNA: TGCGCCAGCAGCTTGGGAATTCGGACAGGGGGGGACACTGAAGCTTTCTTT.